A selection of T cell receptor beta chains follows, all from one sample in a study of blood T cell repertoires in COVID-19. This table comes from immunoSEQ multiplex PCR, and its TCRdb copy is limited to in-frame clones, with some not included. The sample holds 110,000 or so clones, about 90% seen once. The source material was peripheral blood. The receptors were gathered from a woman aged 45-65 years with acute or convalescent COVID-19. Both conserved end residues are trimmed from each CDR3.

TRBJ2-3,TRBV4-1,ASSQEVAVGGDTQY
TRBJ2-5,TRBV28,ASSSHGQPWTQETQY
TRBJ1-2,TRBV6-5,ASTSTGDGYT
TRBJ1-1,TRBV19,ASSINFPGENTEAF
TRBJ1-1,TRBV5-5,ASSPSRTGLNTEAF
TRBJ1-2,TRBV28,ASSPTLYPYGYT
TRBJ1-5,TRBV2,ASSPANRDQPQH
TRBJ1-5,TRBV30,AYRQGGDQPQH
TRBJ2-7,TRBV6-6,ASTQGAIEQY
TRBJ1-1,TRBV5-6,ASSPTLGTGPIPGEAF